The 29 T cell receptor beta chains listed next were all sequenced from one sample in a study of early T cells in non-severe SARS-CoV-2 infection. TCRdb reprocessed the 5' RACE reads with MiXCR, giving one entry per CDR3 protein. The table includes 25,000 to 30,000 distinct CDR3 sequences, roughly 5.4% detected once. The sequenced material came from whole blood. These receptors originate from an adult who was a healthcare worker with PCR-confirmed SARS-CoV-2 infection or an uninfected control (not recorded which).

This clonotype was counted ten times or more. The chain couples TRBV9 to TRBJ2-1, with 12 bases lining up with TRBD2. Germline CDR1 reads SGDLS; CDR2 reads YYNGEE. There are 15 residues in the CDR3. After removal of 3 bases from V and 9 bases from J, the junction contained 7 bases not matched to a gene. This CDR3 is CASSAPGLAGTEQFF. The CDR3 DNA sequence: TGTGCCAGCAGCGCTCCGGGACTAGCGGGCACTGAGCAGTTCTTC. Based on the CDR3 plus reference TRBV9 and TRBJ2-1, the full variable domain is DSGVTQTPKHLITATGQRVTLRCSPRSGDLSVYWYQQSLDQGLQFLIQYYNGEERAKGNILERFSAQQFPDLHSELNLSSLELGDSALYFCASSAPGLAGTEQFFGPGTRLTVL.

At least ten counts were recorded for this clonotype. CDR3 loop: CASSILAGAEQFF. In nucleotides, the CDR3 is TGTGCCAGCAGCATCTTAGCGGGAGCCGAGCAGTTCTTC. The V and J genes are TRBV5-5 and TRBJ2-1, with TRBD2 matching over 9 bases. The CDR3 runs to 13 residues. Unmatched junction bases numbered 6, after V lost 4 bases and J lost 10 bases. Germline V CDR1 and CDR2: SGHKS, YYEKEE (reference sequence).

This clonotype was seen many times. The chain links TRBV7-6 to TRBJ2-1; 9 nucleotides agree with TRBD2. Germline assignment: CDR1 SGHVS and CDR2 FNYEAQ. CDR3 size: 16 residues. J gave up 4 bases and V 2 bases, and 6 bases lay outside the gene matches. The DNA for the CDR3 is TGTGCCAGCAGCTTATTAGCGGGAGTTAGATACAATGAGCAGTTCTTC. Residues: CASSLLAGVRYNEQFF. The whole variable domain, remainder taken from reference TRBV7-6 and TRBJ2-1, is GAGVSQSPRYKVTKRGQDVALRCDPISGHVSLYWYRQALGQGPEFLTYFNYEAQQDKSGLPNDRFSAERPEGSISTLTIQRTEQRDSAMYRCASSLLAGVRYNEQFFGPGTRLTVL.

This clonotype was recorded at least ten times. In nucleotides, the CDR3 is TGTGCCAGCAGTGTACTTCTCAAAAACACCGGGGAGCTGTTTTTT. This translates into CASSVLLKNTGELFF. The chain joins TRBV2 to TRBJ2-2; D is unresolved. CDR1 and CDR2 from the germline V gene are SNHLY and FYNNEI. This CDR3 is 15 amino acids long. The V and J ends lost 4 bases and 2 bases respectively, with 11 bases between them.

This clonotype came up many times. The rearrangement links TRBV10-3 to TRBJ2-1; 7 bases fit TRBD2. Trimming took 2 bases from V and 4 from J; bases not matched to a gene: 5. The germline V gene has CDR1 ENHRY and CDR2 SYGVKD. The CDR3 covers 15 residues. The CDR3: CAISEASGAYNEQFF. The DNA for the CDR3 is TGTGCCATCAGTGAGGCTAGCGGAGCATACAATGAGCAGTTCTTC.

This clonotype was counted at least ten times. The chain uses TRBV6-5 and TRBJ2-1; 10 bases are shared with TRBD2. The CDR3 spans 13 residues. J was trimmed by 13 bases and V by 7 bases; bases with no gene match: 10. In germline, CDR1 is MNHEY, CDR2 SVGAGI. The CDR3 region has the DNA TGTGCCAGCAAAAGAGGGTCTAGCGGGAGCCAGTTCTTC. Protein product: CASKRGSSGSQFF.

This clonotype was detected ten times or more. V usage is TRBV25-1 and J usage is TRBJ1-1; maybe TRBD1 (5 bases). CDR3 length: 13 amino acids. Germline V gene data show CDR1 as MGHDK and CDR2 as SYGVNS. The V end was cut by 7 bases, the J end by 0 bases, with 9 bases between. DNA of the CDR3: TGTGCCAGCACTAAGGGGCTGAACACTGAAGCTTTCTTT. Protein product: CASTKGLNTEAFF.

In this sample, this clonotype turned up many times. This sequence joins TRBV3-1 and TRBJ1-2; D call uncertain. Germline CDR1 LGHDT, CDR2 YNNKEL (reference sequence). V gave up 1 base and J gave up 6 bases, with 15 bases separating them. CDR3 size: 15 residues. The CDR3 coding sequence is TGTGCCAGCAGCCAAGCCGCGAAGTTACTCCATGGCTACACCTTC. Encoded protein: CASSQAAKLLHGYTF.

This clonotype was recorded many times. The rearrangement uses TRBV9 and TRBJ1-1, with D unclear. The CDR3 extends over 13 amino acids. Germline CDR1 SGDLS, CDR2 YYNGEE. Trimming removed 0 bases at V and 3 bases at J, with 6 bases between. The CDR3, as DNA: TGTGCCAGCAGCGTAGCCCCCCACACTGAAGCTTTCTTT. This codes for CASSVAPHTEAFF.

This clonotype was seen only a few times. This chain connects TRBV12-3 or TRBV12-4 to TRBJ1-1; D uncertain. The V and J ends lost 1 base and 7 bases respectively, with 10 bases between them. This CDR3 comprises 13 residues. This CDR3 is CASSLGGGGEAFF. The CDR3, as DNA: TGTGCCAGCAGTTTAGGTGGCGGCGGTGAAGCTTTCTTT.

This clonotype was found a few times. The rearrangement links TRBV3-1 to TRBJ2-3; D call uncertain. Looked up from germline, CDR1 is LGHDT and CDR2 is YNNKEL (reference sequence). This CDR3 comprises 13 residues. Trimming took 1 base from V and 7 from J, leaving 9 bases between them. CDR3 sequence reads: CASSQAPPNTQYF. The CDR3 DNA reads as TGTGCCAGCAGCCAAGCCCCCCCGAATACGCAGTATTTT.

This clonotype was recorded at least ten times. This chain joins TRBV11-2 and TRBJ2-1, with D perhaps given as TRBD1 or TRBD2 (5 bases each). This CDR3 contains 17 residues. The V end was cut by 1 base, the J end by 3 bases, with 16 bases between. The germline V gene encodes CDR1 SGHAT and CDR2 FQNNGV. For the CDR3, the DNA is TGTGCCAGCAGCTTAGGGCGGCGAGGGACCGGCTACAATGAGCAGTTCTTC. This codes for CASSLGRRGTGYNEQFF.

The table lists this clonotype with many counts. The V and J genes are TRBV5-6 and TRBJ2-3; 8 nucleotides agree with TRBD2. This CDR3 region has 17 residues. The germline CDR1 and CDR2 sequences are SGHDT and YYEEEE. After removal of 6 bases from V and 3 bases from J, the junction contained 15 bases not matched to a gene. The CDR3 nucleotides are TGTGCCAGCAAAACTAGGGAGCGGGGGAGGTTTACAGATACGCAGTATTTT. Translation: CASKTRERGRFTDTQYF.

This clonotype appeared a few times. The chain recombines TRBV20-1 with TRBJ1-2; 7 nucleotides agree with TRBD1. Germline CDR1 is DFQATT and CDR2 is SNEGSKA (reference sequence). CDR3 length: 14 amino acids. Germline trimming cut 1 base from V and 5 bases from J; bases unmatched to any gene: 7. The CDR3 bases are TGCAGTGCTAGAGCTCCGGGACAGATTTATGGCTACACCTTC. Amino acids: CSARAPGQIYGYTF.

In its sample, this clonotype was seen many times. This chain links TRBV29-1 with TRBJ1-4, with a possible D match to TRBD1 (5 bases). This CDR3 is 15 amino acids long. V lost 5 bases, J lost 5 bases, and 18 bases lay in between. Germline assignment: CDR1 SQVTM and CDR2 ANQGSEA. The CDR3: CSVKRTGGENEKLFF. CDR3 nucleotide sequence: TGCAGCGTTAAGCGGACCGGGGGAGAAAATGAAAAACTGTTTTTT.

This clonotype has a count of ten or more. The rearrangement joins TRBV29-1 to TRBJ1-6; no firm D call. Trimming removed 5 bases at V and 3 bases at J, with 8 bases between. The CDR3 is made up of 13 amino acids. Germline V gives CDR1 SQVTM, CDR2 ANQGSEA. This CDR3 reads CSVQQSYNSPLHF. CDR3 nucleotide sequence: TGCAGCGTTCAACAGAGCTATAATTCACCCCTCCACTTT.

The chain links TRBV12-5 to TRBJ1-1; no definite D call. V lost 4 bases and J 5 bases, leaving 11 bases between the germline ends. CDR1 LGHNT and CDR2 FRNRAP come from the germline V gene. This CDR3 spans 13 amino acids. The CDR3 bases are TGTGCTAGTGGTTACGGGTCTGCAACTGAAGCTTTCTTT. It encodes CASGYGSATEAFF.

This clonotype appeared many times. The chain couples TRBV14 to TRBJ1-6; 10 bases agree with TRBD1. Germline loops: CDR1 SGHDN, CDR2 FVKESK. The ends lost 3 bases at V and 9 bases at J; junction bases unmatched: 8. CDR3 length equals 16 residues. This chain's CDR3 is CASSQLPGQGSSPLHF. The DNA for the CDR3 is TGTGCCAGCAGCCAGCTCCCGGGACAGGGGTCTTCACCCCTCCACTTT.

This clonotype was seen many times. The chain employs TRBV9 and TRBJ1-3; no clear D. Trimming took 3 bases from V and 0 from J, leaving 10 bases between them. Germline CDR1 is SGDLS and CDR2 is YYNGEE. The CDR3 runs to 15 residues. CDR3: CASSGEDFSGNTIYF. CDR3 bases: TGTGCCAGCAGCGGAGAGGACTTCTCTGGAAACACCATATATTTT.

This clonotype was counted ten times or more. The V and J genes are TRBV20-1 and TRBJ2-7; possible D gene TRBD2, 5 bases. Germline CDR1 is DFQATT and CDR2 is SNEGSKA (reference sequence). This CDR3 contains 13 residues. V gave up 4 bases and J gave up 2 bases, with 12 bases separating them. CDR3 protein: CSATLLGTYEQYF. The CDR3 nucleotides read TGCAGTGCTACCCTACTAGGAACCTACGAGCAGTACTTC.

The chain joins TRBV6-1 to TRBJ2-3; 10 bases align to TRBD1. The junction had 9 bases not matched to a gene; V was cut back by 2 bases and J by 10 bases. The germline CDR1 and CDR2 sequences are MNHNS and SASEGT. The length of the CDR3 is 15 residues. The CDR3 protein is CASSEQDRGYQPQYF. The CDR3 DNA follows: TGTGCCAGCAGTGAACAGGACAGGGGGTATCAGCCGCAGTATTTT.

The J gene is TRBJ2-4, the V gene TRBV29-1; perhaps TRBD2 as D (6 bases). The CDR3 extends over 12 amino acids. CDR1 and CDR2 (germline): SQVTM, ANQGSEA. V shed 4 bases and J shed 8 bases, with 12 bases lying between them. The CDR3 region is CSVGGIGDIQYF. The CDR3 bases are TGCAGCGTTGGCGGGATCGGAGACATTCAGTACTTC.

The CDR3 nucleotides are TGTGCCAGTAGTATGCCCCCTGGCCCCACAGATACGCAGTATTTT. This codes for CASSMPPGPTDTQYF. The chain uses TRBV19 and TRBJ2-3; D unclear. In germline, CDR1 is LNHDA, CDR2 SQIVND (reference sequence). The ends were cut back, 3 bases at V and 2 bases at J, with 12 bases in the middle. The CDR3 has 15 residues.

This clonotype was counted only a few times. J is TRBJ2-7 and V is TRBV12-5; the D is unclear. The CDR3 totals 16 residues. V dropped 6 bases and J dropped 2 bases, with 20 bases sitting between them. The germline gives CDR1 LGHNT, CDR2 FRNRAP. The CDR3: CASGPDSGWHPYEQYF. The CDR3 coding sequence is TGTGCTAGTGGCCCAGACTCCGGATGGCACCCCTACGAGCAGTACTTC.

This clonotype was seen ten or more times. The chain couples TRBV12-3 or TRBV12-4 to TRBJ1-1; weak D call: TRBD1 (6 bases). This CDR3 contains 13 residues. V lost 4 bases and J 2 bases, leaving 8 bases between the germline ends. The DNA for the CDR3 is TGTGCCAGCAGTTCACAGGGAAACACTGAAGCTTTCTTT. This gives the protein CASSSQGNTEAFF.

This clonotype qualifies as medium-sized. The rearrangement uses TRBV27 and TRBJ2-1; D uncertain. V lost 2 bases, J lost 7 bases, and 3 bases lay in between. The CDR3 contains 11 residues. The germline V gene has CDR1 MNHEY and CDR2 SMNVEV (reference sequence). Here the CDR3 reads CASSLANEQFF. For the CDR3, the DNA is TGTGCCAGCAGTTTAGCGAATGAGCAGTTCTTC.

This clonotype was found a few times. The gene calls are TRBV5-1 and TRBJ2-2, with TRBD2 as a possible D gene (6 bases). The CDR3 covers 16 residues. Trimming took 3 bases from V and 0 from J, leaving 12 bases between them. From germline, CDR1 is SGHRS and CDR2 YFSETQ. Here the CDR3 DNA reads TGCGCCAGCAGCTCTTCCGGGACTGCGAACACCGGGGAGCTGTTTTTT. Protein product: CASSSSGTANTGELFF.

This clonotype was observed many times. The chain employs TRBV5-6 and TRBJ1-1; a weak D match, TRBD1 (6 bases). The CDR3 has 12 amino acids. The V end was cut by 2 bases, the J end by 6 bases, with 8 bases between. The V gene's germline CDR1 is SGHDT and CDR2 YYEEEE. The CDR3 loop reads CASSFGQSEAFF. The CDR3, as DNA: TGTGCCAGCAGCTTTGGACAGTCTGAAGCTTTCTTT. Combining the CDR3 with reference TRBV5-6 and TRBJ1-1 gives the whole variable domain DAGVTQSPTHLIKTRGQQVTLRCSPKSGHDTVSWYQQALGQGPQFIFQYYEEEERQRGNFPDRFSGHQFPNYSSELNVNALLLGDSALYLCASSFGQSEAFFGQGTRLTVV.

This clonotype is termed medium-sized. The chain couples TRBV3-1 to TRBJ2-2, with 9 bases matching TRBD1. This CDR3 region has 17 residues. V trimming: 3 bases; J trimming: 6 bases; junction bases outside the gene matches: 11. Germline loops: CDR1 LGHDT, CDR2 YNNKEL (reference sequence). The CDR3 nucleotides read TGTGCCAGCAGCCAGTTTGGGACAGGGACGTCATCCGGGGAGCTGTTTTTT. It translates to CASSQFGTGTSSGELFF.